Shown below are 18 T cell receptor beta chains from a single sample sequenced in a study of blood T cells in healthy people across ages. PCR was performed a second time for about 6 to 11 cycles using a sample-barcoded 5' primer and a J-beta primer mix. Each CDR3 protein gets one entry after TCRdb re-called the 5' RACE reads with MiXCR. The sample yields approximately 400,000 distinct CDR3 sequences, more than 45% seen once. Sequencing was carried out using blood. Receptors originate from a man aged 60 to 69 in good health.

This clonotype was seen once. V and J are TRBV20-1 and TRBJ2-1; 9 bases agree with TRBD2. CDR1 is DFQATT, CDR2 SNEGSKA, per germline (reference sequence). This CDR3 spans 14 amino acids. The junction had 15 bases not matched to a gene; V was cut back by 6 bases and J by 12 bases. CDR3 loop: CSAFLAGFADTQFF. CDR3 coding DNA: TGCAGTGCCTTCCTAGCGGGGTTCGCAGATACGCAGTTCTTC.

The genes are TRBV29-1 and TRBJ2-6; D might be TRBD1 (6 bases). In germline, CDR1 is SQVTM, CDR2 ANQGSEA. The CDR3 covers 15 residues. Trimming took 5 bases from V and 0 from J, leaving 11 bases between them. The CDR3 DNA follows: TGCAGCGTTACGGACAGCCGCTCTGGGGCCAACGTCCTGACTTTC. This gives the protein CSVTDSRSGANVLTF.

Here the CDR3 reads CASTQETSGSYEQYF. The CDR3 nucleotides are TGTGCCAGCACCCAAGAGACTAGCGGGAGCTACGAGCAGTACTTC. The rearrangement uses TRBV6-5 and TRBJ2-7; 12 positions match TRBD2. This CDR3 comprises 15 residues. Germline assignment: CDR1 MNHEY and CDR2 SVGAGI. V shed 7 bases, J shed 3 bases, and the junction held 7 bases outside the gene matches.

The rearrangement links TRBV2 to TRBJ2-4; D is possibly TRBD1 (5 bases). The J call is in doubt because the DNA end fits TRBJ2-7 better. CDR1 is SNHLY, CDR2 FYNNEI, per germline. The CDR3 is 15 residues long. In DNA form, the CDR3 reads TGTGCCAGCACCGAATCTTCCAGGGCCTTCTACGAGCAGTACTTC. This sequence encodes CASTESSRAFYEQYF.

The chain links TRBV29-1 to TRBJ2-7, with D maybe TRBD1 (6 bases). CDR1 is SQVTM and CDR2 is ANQGSEA in the germline V gene. Trimming cost V 5 bases and J 2 bases, with 13 bases left between them. The CDR3 contains 13 residues. The CDR3 sequence: CSVQTGTTYEQYF. The CDR3 DNA is TGCAGCGTTCAAACAGGGACGACCTACGAGCAGTACTTC.

V is TRBV29-1 and J is TRBJ2-7; D unresolved. The better agreement between TRBJ2-5 and the DNA end casts doubt on the J call. Germline loops: CDR1 SQVTM, CDR2 ANQGSEA. The CDR3 spans 13 residues. The CDR3 nucleotides read TGCAGCGTTGAAGTGGTGAGATACGAGACCCAGTACTTC. As protein: CSVEVVRYETQYF.

Regarding this clonotype: One end of the junction varies from germline; a read error may be responsible. The rearrangement uses TRBV7-2 and TRBJ2-5, with 11 bases fitting TRBD2. This CDR3 contains 17 residues. CDR1 SGHTA and CDR2 FQGNSA come from the germline V gene. CDR3: CVSSYSGRGSSYNEQYF. Here the CDR3 DNA reads TGTGTCAGCAGCTATAGCGGGAGGGGTAGCTCCTACAATGAGCAGTACTTC.

This clonotype was recorded a few times. This chain links TRBV25-1 with TRBJ2-1, with D possibly TRBD2 on 5 matching bases. V shed 2 bases and J shed 6 bases, with 17 bases lying between them. This CDR3 contains 16 residues. Germline CDR1 and CDR2: MGHDK and SYGVNS. Written as DNA, the CDR3 is TGTGCCAGCAGTGAAAGACGGGATCCCTGGATCAATGAGCAGTTCTTC. Translating it yields CASSERRDPWINEQFF.

The chain combines TRBV20-1 with TRBJ1-2, with unresolved D. The CDR3 consists of 11 residues. The germline CDR1 and CDR2 sequences are DFQATT and SNEGSKA (reference sequence). Trimming removed 5 bases at V and 8 bases at J, with 12 bases between. The CDR3 DNA follows: TGCAGTGCTGTTACAAGCGGAGGCTACACCTTC. Translated, it gives CSAVTSGGYTF.

This clonotype was recorded many times. The chain uses TRBV4-2 and TRBJ2-4; 9 bases fit TRBD2. Per germline, CDR1 LGHNA and CDR2 YNFKEQ. The CDR3 has 17 amino acids. J lost 7 bases, V lost 1 base, and 11 bases had no gene match. The CDR3 here is CASSQAEGAGGENIQYF. CDR3 coding DNA: TGTGCCAGCAGCCAAGCTGAGGGGGCGGGGGGGGAGAACATTCAGTACTTC.

The chain employs TRBV4-3 and TRBJ2-7; 11 nucleotides agree with TRBD1. The CDR3 spans 16 residues. Unmatched junction bases numbered 9, after V lost 1 base and J lost 7 bases. Germline CDR1 and CDR2: LGHNA and YSLEER. This CDR3 is CASSQGPGQGEDEQYF. For the CDR3, the DNA is TGCGCCAGCAGCCAAGGACCGGGACAGGGGGAAGATGAGCAGTACTTC.

This chain joins TRBV28 and TRBJ2-3, with D tentatively TRBD1 (6 bases). Germline-derived CDR1 and CDR2 are MDHEN and SYDVKM. The CDR3 has 15 amino acids. V was clipped by 4 bases and J by 3 bases, with 14 bases between them. CDR3 coding DNA: TGTGCCAGCAGTTCCCCCTGGGGGCGTACAGATACGCAGTATTTT. It is translated as CASSSPWGRTDTQYF.

This clonotype was picked up many times. J is TRBJ2-1 and V is TRBV7-2; 9 nucleotides agree with TRBD2. The junction had 9 bases not matched to a gene; V was cut back by 0 bases and J by 6 bases. Germline-derived CDR1 and CDR2 are SGHTA and FQGNSA. The CDR3 spans 17 residues. The CDR3 DNA reads TGTGCCAGCAGCTTAGCGAGGGGGCTAGCGGGATTCAATGAGCAGTTCTTC. Translated, it gives CASSLARGLAGFNEQFF. Filled out from reference TRBV7-2 and TRBJ2-1, the complete variable domain reads GAGVSQSPSNKVTEKGKDVELRCDPISGHTALYWYRQSLGQGLEFLIYFQGNSAPDKSGLPSDRFSAERTGGSVSTLTIQRTQQEDSAVYLCASSLARGLAGFNEQFFGPGTRLTVL.

This clonotype appeared many times. The rearrangement uses TRBV20-1 and TRBJ2-7; 10 nucleotides match TRBD2. The germline V gene has CDR1 DFQATT and CDR2 SNEGSKA (reference sequence). CDR3 length equals 17 residues. The V gene end was trimmed by 0 bases and the J gene end by 2 bases; junction bases not matched to a gene: 10. The CDR3 DNA follows: TGCAGTGCTAGAGATCTCGCACTAGCGGGGACCACCTACGAGCAGTACTTC. Amino acids: CSARDLALAGTTYEQYF.

The chain combines TRBV29-1 with TRBJ1-2; 7 positions agree with TRBD1. This CDR3 is 13 amino acids long. The V segment lost 8 bases and the J segment 9 bases; nucleotides outside the gene matches: 15. Per the germline V gene, CDR1 is SQVTM and CDR2 is ANQGSEA. CDR3 sequence (DNA): TGCAGCTTGAGGCCAGGGGGGAGTGGCAGCTACACCTTC. It is translated as CSLRPGGSGSYTF.

The chain has TRBV3-1 and TRBJ1-2; 8 bases align to TRBD1. CDR1 is LGHDT, CDR2 YNNKEL, per germline (reference sequence). The CDR3 is 12 residues long. Germline trimming cut 4 bases from V and 8 bases from J; bases unmatched to any gene: 3. CDR3 amino acids: CASSPQGDGYTF. The CDR3 DNA reads TGTGCCAGCAGCCCACAGGGGGACGGCTACACCTTC.

The chain recombines TRBV30 with TRBJ2-3; D gene unclear. V was trimmed by 3 bases and J by 6 bases, leaving 13 bases between them. The length of the CDR3 is 13 residues. Per germline, CDR1 GTSNPN and CDR2 SVGIG (reference sequence). The CDR3 sequence is CAWSRARLDTQYF. The CDR3 DNA sequence: TGTGCCTGGAGCCGGGCCCGGCTGGATACGCAGTATTTT.

This clonotype has a count of ten or more. V and J are TRBV9 and TRBJ2-1, with unresolved D. Trimming cost V 7 bases and J 1 base, with 15 bases left between them. The length of the CDR3 is 15 residues. Per the germline V gene, CDR1 is SGDLS and CDR2 is YYNGEE. CDR3 in amino acids: CASAELTASYNEQFF. The CDR3, as DNA: TGTGCCAGCGCTGAACTAACCGCTTCCTACAATGAGCAGTTCTTC.